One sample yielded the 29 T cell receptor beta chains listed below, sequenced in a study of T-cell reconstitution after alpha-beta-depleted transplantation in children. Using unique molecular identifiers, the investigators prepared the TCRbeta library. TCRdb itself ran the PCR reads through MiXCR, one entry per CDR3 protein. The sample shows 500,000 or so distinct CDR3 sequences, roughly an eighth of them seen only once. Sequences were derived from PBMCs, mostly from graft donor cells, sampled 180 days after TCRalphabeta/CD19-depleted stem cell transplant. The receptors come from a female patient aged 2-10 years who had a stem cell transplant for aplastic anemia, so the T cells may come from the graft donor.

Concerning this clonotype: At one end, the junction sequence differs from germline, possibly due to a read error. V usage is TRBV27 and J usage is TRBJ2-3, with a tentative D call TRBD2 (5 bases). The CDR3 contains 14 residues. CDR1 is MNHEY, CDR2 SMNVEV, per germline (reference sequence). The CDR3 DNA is TGTGCCATCAGTTTAGCTAGCAAGGGTGATACGCAGTATTTT. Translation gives CAISLASKGDTQYF.

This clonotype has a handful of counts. The CDR3 protein is CASSTLEYEQYV. CDR3 coding DNA: TGTGCCAGCAGCACCTTGGAGTACGAGCAGTACGTC. The chain carries TRBV7-9 and TRBJ2-7; D gene uncertain. V was cut by 5 bases and J by 4 bases, with 9 bases left in between. The CDR3 runs 12 residues. Germline CDR1 SEHNR, CDR2 FQNEAQ (reference sequence).

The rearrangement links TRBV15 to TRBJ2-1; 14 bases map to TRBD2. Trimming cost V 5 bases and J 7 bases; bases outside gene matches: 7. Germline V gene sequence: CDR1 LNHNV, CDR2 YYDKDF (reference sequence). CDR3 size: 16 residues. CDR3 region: CATSGRLAGGLNEQFF. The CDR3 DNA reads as TGTGCCACCAGCGGGAGACTAGCGGGAGGGCTAAATGAGCAGTTCTTC.

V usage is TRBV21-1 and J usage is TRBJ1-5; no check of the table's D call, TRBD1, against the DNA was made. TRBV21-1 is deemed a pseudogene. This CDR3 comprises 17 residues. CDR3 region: CASSKGDALGGRQPQHF. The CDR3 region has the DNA TGTGCCAGCAGCAAAGGTGATGCTCTGGGGGGACGGCAGCCCCAGCATTTT.

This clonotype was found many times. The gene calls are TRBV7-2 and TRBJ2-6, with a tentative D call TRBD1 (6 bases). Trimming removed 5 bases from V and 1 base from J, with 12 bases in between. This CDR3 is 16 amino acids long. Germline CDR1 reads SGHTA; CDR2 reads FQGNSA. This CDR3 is CASSRTGTSGANVLTF. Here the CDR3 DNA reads TGTGCCAGCAGCCGTACGGGGACATCTGGGGCCAACGTCCTGACTTTC.

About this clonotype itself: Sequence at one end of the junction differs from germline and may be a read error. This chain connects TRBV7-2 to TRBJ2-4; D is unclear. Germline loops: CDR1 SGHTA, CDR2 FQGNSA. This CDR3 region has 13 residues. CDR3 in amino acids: CASSYNSRDIQYF. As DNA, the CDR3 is TGCGCCAGCAGTTACAACTCTCGAGACATTCAGTACTTC.

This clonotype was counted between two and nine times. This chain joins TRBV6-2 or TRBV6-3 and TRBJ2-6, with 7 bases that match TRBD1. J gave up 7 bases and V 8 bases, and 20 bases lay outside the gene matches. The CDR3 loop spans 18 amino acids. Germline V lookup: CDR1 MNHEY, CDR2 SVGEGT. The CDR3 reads CASGNRGFTLHSANVLTF. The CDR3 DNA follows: TGTGCCAGCGGAAACAGGGGCTTCACACTTCACTCTGCCAACGTCCTGACTTTC.

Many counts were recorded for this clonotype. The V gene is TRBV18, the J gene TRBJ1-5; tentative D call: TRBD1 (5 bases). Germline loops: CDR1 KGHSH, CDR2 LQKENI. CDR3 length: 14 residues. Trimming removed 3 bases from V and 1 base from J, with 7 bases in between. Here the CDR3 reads CASSPDRSNQPQHF. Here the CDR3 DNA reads TGTGCCAGCTCACCCGACAGAAGCAATCAGCCCCAGCATTTT.

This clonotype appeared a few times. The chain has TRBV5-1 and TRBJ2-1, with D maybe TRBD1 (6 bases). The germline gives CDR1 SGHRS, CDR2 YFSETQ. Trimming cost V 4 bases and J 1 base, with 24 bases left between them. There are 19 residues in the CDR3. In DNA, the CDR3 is TGCGCCAGCAGCCAGGAGTTTCGACAGGCTGCCCCTTCCTACAATGAGCAGTTCTTC. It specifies CASSQEFRQAAPSYNEQFF.

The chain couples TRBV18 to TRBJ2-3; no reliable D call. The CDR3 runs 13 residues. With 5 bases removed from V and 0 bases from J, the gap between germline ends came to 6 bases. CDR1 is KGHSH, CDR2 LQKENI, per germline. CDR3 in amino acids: CASSAHSTDTQYF. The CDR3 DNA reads TGTGCCAGCTCAGCTCACAGCACAGATACGCAGTATTTT.

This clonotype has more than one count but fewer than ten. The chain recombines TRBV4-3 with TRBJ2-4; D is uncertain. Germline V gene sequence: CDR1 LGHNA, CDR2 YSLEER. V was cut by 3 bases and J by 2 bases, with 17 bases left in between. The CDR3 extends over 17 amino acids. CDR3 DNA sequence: TGCGCCAGCAGCCATTCTCTTCTGGAGTATCCCAAAAACATTCAGTACTTC. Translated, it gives CASSHSLLEYPKNIQYF.

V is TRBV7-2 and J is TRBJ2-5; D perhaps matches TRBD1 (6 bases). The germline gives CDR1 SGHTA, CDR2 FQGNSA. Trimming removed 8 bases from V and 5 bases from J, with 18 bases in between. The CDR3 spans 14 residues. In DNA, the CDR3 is TGTGCCAGCTCCCACTCAGGGGCTGGGGAGACCCAGTACTTC. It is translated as CASSHSGAGETQYF.

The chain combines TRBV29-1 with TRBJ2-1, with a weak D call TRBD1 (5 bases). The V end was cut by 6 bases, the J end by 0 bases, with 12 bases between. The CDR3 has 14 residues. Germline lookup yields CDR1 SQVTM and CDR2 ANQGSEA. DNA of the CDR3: TGCAGCGTGGATAAGGGGTTCTCCTACAATGAGCAGTTCTTC. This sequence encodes CSVDKGFSYNEQFF.

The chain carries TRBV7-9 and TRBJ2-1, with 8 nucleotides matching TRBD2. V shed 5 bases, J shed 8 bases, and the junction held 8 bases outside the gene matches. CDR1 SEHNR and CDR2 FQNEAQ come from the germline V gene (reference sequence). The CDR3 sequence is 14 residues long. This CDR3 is CASSHGTRIHEQFF. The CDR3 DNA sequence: TGTGCCAGCAGCCACGGGACTAGGATCCATGAGCAGTTCTTC.

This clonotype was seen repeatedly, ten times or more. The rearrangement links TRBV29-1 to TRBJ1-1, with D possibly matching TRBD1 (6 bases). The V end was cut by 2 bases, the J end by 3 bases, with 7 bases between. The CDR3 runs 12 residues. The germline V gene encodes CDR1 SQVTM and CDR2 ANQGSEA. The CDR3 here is CSVEQGYTEAFF. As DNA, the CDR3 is TGCAGCGTTGAACAGGGGTACACTGAAGCTTTCTTT. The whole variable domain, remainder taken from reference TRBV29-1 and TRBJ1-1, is SAVISQKPSRDICQRGTSLTIQCQVDSQVTMMFWYRQQPGQSLTLIATANQGSEATYESGFVIDKFPISRPNLTFSTLTVSNMSPEDSSIYLCSVEQGYTEAFFGQGTRLTVV.

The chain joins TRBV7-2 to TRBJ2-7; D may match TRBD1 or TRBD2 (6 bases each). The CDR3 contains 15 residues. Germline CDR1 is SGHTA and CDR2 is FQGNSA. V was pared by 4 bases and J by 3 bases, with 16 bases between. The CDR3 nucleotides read TGTGCCAGCAGCTCGGTTTTGGGGGGCATCTACGAGCAGTACGTC. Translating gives CASSSVLGGIYEQYV.

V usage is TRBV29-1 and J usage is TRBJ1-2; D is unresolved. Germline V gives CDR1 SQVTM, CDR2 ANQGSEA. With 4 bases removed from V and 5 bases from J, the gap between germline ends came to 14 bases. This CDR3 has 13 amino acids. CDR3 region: CSVVDTYLYGYTF. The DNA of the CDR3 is TGCAGCGTTGTCGACACGTATCTTTATGGCTACACCTTC.

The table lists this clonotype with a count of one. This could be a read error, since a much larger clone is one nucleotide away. The DNA of the CDR3 is TGTGCCATCACTAGCCGGGACAGAACCTACGAGCAGTACTTC. Amino acid sequence: CAITSRDRTYEQYF. The chain joins TRBV10-3 to TRBJ2-7; 7 bases map to TRBD1. J was trimmed by 2 bases and V by 7 bases; bases with no gene match: 8. Germline V gene lookup returns CDR1 ENHRY and CDR2 SYGVKD. This CDR3 spans 14 amino acids.

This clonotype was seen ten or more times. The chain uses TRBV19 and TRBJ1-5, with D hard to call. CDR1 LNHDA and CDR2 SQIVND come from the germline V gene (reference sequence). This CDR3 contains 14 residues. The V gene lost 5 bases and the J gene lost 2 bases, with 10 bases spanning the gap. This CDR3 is CASSGPRGNQPQHF. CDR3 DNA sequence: TGTGCCAGTAGTGGGCCGAGGGGCAATCAGCCCCAGCATTTT. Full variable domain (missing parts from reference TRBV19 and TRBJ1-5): DGGITQSPKYLFRKEGQNVTLSCEQNLNHDAMYWYRQDPGQGLRLIYYSQIVNDFQKGDIAEGYSVSREKKESFPLTVTSAQKNPTAFYLCASSGPRGNQPQHFGDGTRLSIL.

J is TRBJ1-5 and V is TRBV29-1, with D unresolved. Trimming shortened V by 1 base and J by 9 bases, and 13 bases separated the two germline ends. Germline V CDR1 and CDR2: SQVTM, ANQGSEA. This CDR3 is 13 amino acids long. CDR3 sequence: CSVEVSGSRPQHF. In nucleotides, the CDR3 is TGCAGCGTTGAAGTTTCGGGGTCGCGGCCCCAGCATTTT.

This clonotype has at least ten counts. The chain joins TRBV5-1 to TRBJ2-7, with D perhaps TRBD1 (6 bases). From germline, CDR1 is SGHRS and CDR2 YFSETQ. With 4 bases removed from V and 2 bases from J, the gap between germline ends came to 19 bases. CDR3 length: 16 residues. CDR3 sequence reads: CASSPSSWDTAYEQYF. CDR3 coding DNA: TGCGCCAGCAGCCCCTCGTCCTGGGACACTGCCTACGAGCAGTACTTC.

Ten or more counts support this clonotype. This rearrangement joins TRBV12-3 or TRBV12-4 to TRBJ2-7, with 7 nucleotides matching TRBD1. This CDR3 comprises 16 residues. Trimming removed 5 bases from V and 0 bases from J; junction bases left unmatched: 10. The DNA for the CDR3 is TGTGCCAGCAGTAGAGACAGGGAGCCCCTCTCCTACGAGCAGTACTTC. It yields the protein CASSRDREPLSYEQYF.

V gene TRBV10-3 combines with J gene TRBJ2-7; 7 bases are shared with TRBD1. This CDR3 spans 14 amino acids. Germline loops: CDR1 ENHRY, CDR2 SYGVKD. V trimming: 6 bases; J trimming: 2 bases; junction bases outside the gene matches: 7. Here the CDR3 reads CAIRGLGQTYEQYF. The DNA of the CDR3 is TGTGCCATCAGGGGGTTGGGACAGACCTACGAGCAGTACTTC.

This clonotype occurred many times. CDR3 sequence: CSVEARDSYEQYF. The CDR3 region has the DNA TGCAGCGTTGAAGCCCGAGATTCCTACGAGCAGTACTTC. The chain combines TRBV29-1 with TRBJ2-7; D is undetermined. V shed 1 base and J shed 1 base, with 8 bases lying between them. The V gene's germline CDR1 is SQVTM and CDR2 ANQGSEA. CDR3 size: 13 residues.

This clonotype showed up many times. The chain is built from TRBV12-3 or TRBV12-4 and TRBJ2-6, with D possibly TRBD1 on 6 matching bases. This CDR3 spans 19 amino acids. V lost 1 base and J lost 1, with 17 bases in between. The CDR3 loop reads CASSLVGFRGPSGANVLTF. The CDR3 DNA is TGTGCCAGCAGTTTAGTAGGTTTCAGGGGCCCATCTGGGGCCAACGTCCTGACTTTC.

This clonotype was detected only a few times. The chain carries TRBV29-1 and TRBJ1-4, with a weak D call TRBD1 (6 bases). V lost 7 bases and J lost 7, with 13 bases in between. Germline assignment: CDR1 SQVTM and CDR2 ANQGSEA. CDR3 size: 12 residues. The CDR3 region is CSATGWGEKLFF. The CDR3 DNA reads TGCAGCGCCACAGGGTGGGGTGAAAAACTGTTTTTT.

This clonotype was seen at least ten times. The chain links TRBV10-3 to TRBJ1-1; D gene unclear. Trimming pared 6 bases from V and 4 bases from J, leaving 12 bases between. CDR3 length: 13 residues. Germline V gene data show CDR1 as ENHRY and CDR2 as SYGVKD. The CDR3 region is CAIRGASGTEAFF. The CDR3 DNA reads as TGTGCCATCAGGGGAGCTTCCGGCACTGAAGCTTTCTTT.

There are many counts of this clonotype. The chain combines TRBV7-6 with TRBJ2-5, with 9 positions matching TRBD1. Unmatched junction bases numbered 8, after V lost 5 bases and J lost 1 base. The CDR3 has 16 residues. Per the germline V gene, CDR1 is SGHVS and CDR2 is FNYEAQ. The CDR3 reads CASSRDRESIQETQYF. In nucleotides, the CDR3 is TGTGCCAGCAGCCGGGACAGGGAGTCAATCCAAGAGACCCAGTACTTC.

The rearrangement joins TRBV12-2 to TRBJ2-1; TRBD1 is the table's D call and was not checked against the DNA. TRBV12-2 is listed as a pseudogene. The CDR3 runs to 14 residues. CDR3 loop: CASRSPWGWDEQFF. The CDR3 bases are TGTGCAAGTCGCTCGCCATGGGGGTGGGATGAGCAGTTCTTC.